These 20 T cell receptor beta chains were sequenced from one sample in a study of patients and donors after allogeneic stem cell transplantation. Each CDR3 protein gets one entry after TCRdb re-called the RT-PCR reads with MiXCR. The sample consists of roughly 960,000 distinct CDR3 sequences, approximately 19% of them appearing once. The sequenced sample was blood, either unsorted or a sorted T cell fraction (not recorded which). The receptors shown here come from a human donor who was either an allogeneic HSCT recipient or a stem cell or donor lymphocyte infusion donor (not recorded which). It is not recorded whose cells these are; they may come from a transplant donor.

This clonotype was counted at least ten times. This chain uses TRBV9 with TRBJ2-7; TRBD2 aligns across 9 bases. J was trimmed by 2 bases and V by 0 bases; bases with no gene match: 6. This CDR3 has 16 residues. Germline CDR1 is SGDLS and CDR2 is YYNGEE. The CDR3, as DNA: TGTGCCAGCAGCGTAGTAGCGGGGGCGACGACCTACGAGCAGTACTTC. This translates into CASSVVAGATTYEQYF.

DNA of the CDR3: TGTGCCAGCAGTTACTCGAGAAGGGCTTCCCGCGAGCAGTACTTC. Its protein is CASSYSRRASREQYF. The chain combines TRBV6-5 with TRBJ2-7; the D is unclear. V lost 0 bases and J lost 6, with 15 bases in between. The CDR3 runs to 15 residues. Germline-derived CDR1 and CDR2 are MNHEY and SVGAGI.

The chain links TRBV29-1 to TRBJ1-2, with TRBD1 matching 9 bases. Germline values: CDR1 SQVTM, CDR2 ANQGSEA. The CDR3 is 15 residues long. V lost 0 bases to trimming and J lost 5 bases; unmatched junction nucleotides: 7. The CDR3 loop reads CSVEDPGQGTYGYTF. CDR3 bases: TGCAGCGTTGAAGACCCAGGACAGGGGACGTATGGCTACACCTTC.

The rearrangement links TRBV6-1 to TRBJ1-5; tentative D call: TRBD1 (5 bases). The CDR3 consists of 15 residues. The germline V and J ends were trimmed by 5 bases and 9 bases, with 20 bases remaining between them. In germline, CDR1 is MNHNS, CDR2 SASEGT. The DNA for the CDR3 is TGTGCCAGCAGTAGGTGGGGGGACGGTCGTGGGCCCCAGCATTTT. Encoded protein: CASSRWGDGRGPQHF.

The chain joins TRBV6-5 to TRBJ1-2; unclear D gene. Germline values: CDR1 MNHEY, CDR2 SVGAGI. The V end was cut by 2 bases, the J end by 8 bases, with 15 bases between. CDR3 length: 14 amino acids. Written as DNA, the CDR3 is TGTGCCAGCAGTTACGGAAAGTCTCTGGGGGGCTACACCTTC. Translated: CASSYGKSLGGYTF.

V and J are TRBV12-3 or TRBV12-4 and TRBJ1-2; possibly TRBD1 for D (5 bases). This CDR3 comprises 12 residues. The ends were cut back, 0 bases at V and 10 bases at J, with 9 bases in the middle. The CDR3 DNA sequence: TGTGCCAGCAGTTTAGCGCGGGGCCCCTACACCTTC. This sequence encodes CASSLARGPYTF.

The CDR3 nucleotides are TGTGCCAGCAGTTACTCATCAGGTTTAGTGACCCAGTACTTC. Amino acid sequence: CASSYSSGLVTQYF. The rearrangement uses TRBV6-5 and TRBJ2-5; D call uncertain. Trimming shortened V by 0 bases and J by 7 bases, and 12 bases separated the two germline ends. This CDR3 region has 14 residues. CDR1 is MNHEY, CDR2 SVGAGI, per germline.

J is TRBJ1-2 and V is TRBV18, with TRBD1 matching 8 bases. In germline, CDR1 is KGHSH, CDR2 LQKENI. The trim removed 2 bases at V and 8 bases at J, leaving 10 bases unmatched. This CDR3 comprises 15 residues. CDR3 amino acids: CASSPRQGADRGYTF. The CDR3 nucleotides are TGTGCCAGCTCACCAAGGCAGGGGGCGGATAGAGGCTACACCTTC.

This clonotype was seen a few times. The CDR3: CAWKGGGAYEQYF. CDR3 DNA: TGTGCCTGGAAAGGTGGGGGGGCTTACGAGCAGTACTTC. The gene calls are TRBV30 and TRBJ2-7; a weak D match, TRBD2 (7 bases). V lost 4 bases and J 4 bases, leaving 14 bases between the germline ends. This CDR3 contains 13 residues. CDR1 is GTSNPN, CDR2 SVGIG, per germline (reference sequence).

This clonotype has just a few counts. This chain uses TRBV6-6 with TRBJ2-7; the D gene is possibly TRBD2 (6 bases). Trimming took 7 bases from V and 4 from J, leaving 14 bases between them. The CDR3 length is 13 residues. Per the germline V gene, CDR1 is MNHNY and CDR2 is SVGAGI (reference sequence). For the CDR3, the DNA is TGTGCCAGCACTTCCCTCGGGGGTTACGAGCAGTACTTC. Its translation is CASTSLGGYEQYF.

The chain links TRBV11-2 to TRBJ2-3; 8 bases line up with TRBD2. Germline values: CDR1 SGHAT, CDR2 FQNNGV. V lost 1 base and J lost 6; bases outside the gene matches: 15. The CDR3 totals 18 residues. The CDR3 loop reads CASSLVRRGVTPVDTQYF. CDR3 DNA sequence: TGTGCCAGCAGCTTAGTACGGCGGGGGGTCACCCCCGTTGATACGCAGTATTTT.

This clonotype was recorded a few times. The chain's CDR3 is CSARGDEKLFF. CDR3 bases: TGCAGTGCTCGGGGGGATGAAAAACTGTTTTTT. V and J are TRBV20-1 and TRBJ1-4; D possibly corresponds to TRBD1 (5 bases). Germline loops: CDR1 DFQATT, CDR2 SNEGSKA (reference sequence). CDR3 length equals 11 residues. Trimming removed 5 bases from V and 6 bases from J, with 7 bases in between.

The chain uses TRBV6-5 and TRBJ2-5; 9 bases are a match to TRBD2. The CDR3 length is 15 residues. Germline CDR1 and CDR2: MNHEY and SVGAGI. The ends lost 2 bases at V and 3 bases at J; junction bases unmatched: 4. CDR3 in DNA: TGTGCCAGCAGTTACGGGCTAGCGGGGAAAGAGACCCAGTACTTC. Translated: CASSYGLAGKETQYF.

This clonotype was seen a few times. The chain employs TRBV5-1 and TRBJ2-6, with a possible D match to TRBD2 (5 bases). The germline V gene encodes CDR1 SGHRS and CDR2 YFSETQ. The CDR3 loop spans 16 amino acids. The V and J ends lost 1 base and 1 base respectively, with 9 bases between them. This CDR3 is CASSLNAGSGANVLTF. The DNA for the CDR3 is TGCGCCAGCAGCTTGAATGCGGGTTCTGGGGCCAACGTCCTGACTTTC.

The gene calls are TRBV5-6 and TRBJ1-5, with 7 nucleotides matching TRBD1. The trim removed 3 bases at V and 8 bases at J, leaving 11 bases unmatched. CDR1 and CDR2 (germline): SGHDT, YYEEEE. There are 15 residues in the CDR3. CDR3 sequence: CASSSWDSLAEPQHF. CDR3 nucleotides: TGTGCCAGCAGCTCCTGGGACAGCCTGGCTGAGCCCCAGCATTTT.

The chain uses TRBV20-1 and TRBJ2-1; 12 positions match TRBD2. The germline V gene has CDR1 DFQATT and CDR2 SNEGSKA (reference sequence). The CDR3 totals 15 residues. With V trimmed by 6 bases and J by 2 bases, 5 bases remained unmatched. This chain's CDR3 is CSAKTSGSPYNEQFF. As DNA, the CDR3 is TGCAGTGCAAAGACTAGCGGGAGTCCCTACAATGAGCAGTTCTTC.

The gene calls are TRBV2 and TRBJ2-2; 13 bases are shared with TRBD2. The CDR3 spans 15 residues. V trimming: 6 bases; J trimming: 5 bases; junction bases outside the gene matches: 3. In germline, CDR1 is SNHLY, CDR2 FYNNEI. CDR3 protein: CASRETSGRTGELFF. As DNA, the CDR3 is TGTGCCAGCAGGGAGACTAGCGGGAGGACCGGGGAGCTGTTTTTT.

The rearrangement links TRBV19 to TRBJ2-2; D gene unclear. V was clipped by 3 bases and J by 2 bases, with 10 bases between them. This CDR3 comprises 15 residues. Germline V gene sequence: CDR1 LNHDA, CDR2 SQIVND (reference sequence). The CDR3 sequence: CASSIGWKNTGELFF. In DNA, the CDR3 is TGTGCCAGTAGTATTGGGTGGAAAAACACCGGGGAGCTGTTTTTT.

Only a few counts were recorded for this clonotype. The chain recombines TRBV5-6 with TRBJ1-2, with D possibly being TRBD1 (6 bases). V lost 2 bases and J lost 4, with 15 bases in between. This CDR3 is 15 amino acids long. Per the germline V gene, CDR1 is SGHDT and CDR2 is YYEEEE. The CDR3 sequence: CASSLSPGQGYGYTF. The CDR3 DNA follows: TGTGCCAGCAGCTTAAGCCCGGGACAAGGCTATGGCTACACCTTC.

This clonotype was found many times. The V and J genes are TRBV2 and TRBJ2-7; possibly TRBD1 for D (5 bases). The CDR3 is made up of 15 amino acids. The V end was cut by 3 bases, the J end by 3 bases, with 15 bases between. CDR1 and CDR2 (germline): SNHLY, FYNNEI. CDR3 sequence reads: CASSEGFREDYEQYF. The CDR3, as DNA: TGTGCCAGCAGTGAGGGGTTCAGGGAAGACTACGAGCAGTACTTC. Combining the CDR3 with reference TRBV2 and TRBJ2-7 gives the whole variable domain EPEVTQTPSHQVTQMGQEVILRCVPISNHLYFYWYRQILGQKVEFLVSFYNNEISEKSEIFDDQFSVERPDGSNFTLKIRSTKLEDSAMYFCASSEGFREDYEQYFGPGTRLTVT.